Listed below are T cell receptor beta chains from one sample, sequenced in a study of T cells in Graves' hyperthyroidism and ophthalmopathy. TCRdb itself ran the multiplex PCR reads through MiXCR, one entry per CDR3 protein. In the table there are roughly 570,000 distinct CDR3 sequences, approximately 44% of which are singletons. Sequencing was done on a sample of peripheral blood or thyroid tissue (not recorded which). The receptors were sampled from a woman aged 18 to 35 with Graves' hyperthyroidism. The CDR3 runs from the conserved cysteine through the conserved F or W. The order of the fields is clone size, D gene, J gene, V gene, CDR3 protein, CDR3 DNA. A D gene is named only where the DNA matches it firmly. Not every row has a clone size; where given, it reads once, few, many or a size class.

few,TRBD1,TRBJ1-1,TRBV18,CASVPQGGVTEAFF,TGTGCCAGCGTTCCGCAGGGGGGGGTCACTGAAGCTTTCTTT
.,TRBD1,TRBJ2-1,TRBV5-1,CASSSGQGAWNEQFF,TGCGCCAGCAGTTCCGGACAGGGGGCGTGGAATGAGCAGTTCTTC
few,.,TRBJ1-2,TRBV19,CASSIRPGQKGSYTF,TGTGCCAGTAGTATCCGCCCGGGACAAAAAGGGAGCTACACCTTC
once,.,TRBJ2-5,TRBV10-1,CAWSGQLQETQYF,TGTGCCTGGAGTGGCCAGCTCCAAGAGACCCAGTACTTC
many,TRBD1,TRBJ1-2,TRBV5-1,CASSPFLRGTGGSYGYTF,TGCGCCAGCTCTCCGTTCCTCCGTGGGACAGGGGGCTCCTATGGCTACACCTTC
few,TRBD1,TRBJ2-7,TRBV7-9,CASSPGQGF,TGTGCCAGCAGCCCCGGACAGGGCTTC
many,.,TRBJ2-7,TRBV28,CASSLNTGQYF,TGTGCCAGCAGTCTTAACACAGGGCAGTACTTC
.,TRBD2,TRBJ2-7,TRBV5-1,CASSVLAGPTYEQYF,TGCGCCAGCAGCGTTTTAGCGGGACCGACCTACGAGCAGTACTTC
many,.,TRBJ2-5,TRBV20-1,CSANMLAAETQYF,TGCAGTGCTAATATGCTAGCTGCAGAGACCCAGTACTTC
.,.,TRBJ1-5,TRBV24-1,CATSDRRIQETQHF,TGTGCCACCAGTGACCGAAGAATTCAAGAGACCCAGCATTTT
many,TRBD1,TRBJ1-3,TRBV9,CASSMGQGSGNTIYF,TGTGCCAGCAGCATGGGACAGGGGAGCGGAAACACCATATATTTT
.,.,TRBJ2-7,TRBV2,CASSEAGSEQYF,TGTGCCAGCAGTGAAGCGGGATCCGAGCAGTACTTC
.,TRBD2,TRBJ2-2,TRBV20-1,CSARDGTSGGSLNTGELFF,TGCAGTGCTAGAGATGGGACTAGCGGGGGGTCCCTAAACACCGGGGAGCTGTTTTTT
.,.,TRBJ2-2,TRBV5-5,CASSRTWGLFF,TGTGCCAGCAGCCGGACATGGGGGCTGTTTTTT
.,.,TRBJ1-1,TRBV7-3,CASSPCRTEAFF,TGTGCCAGCAGCCCCTGCAGGACTGAAGCTTTCTTT
many,TRBD2,TRBJ2-2,TRBV2,CASSETASGFVGELFF,TGTGCCAGCAGTGAAACGGCTAGCGGGTTCGTCGGGGAGCTGTTTTTT
.,TRBD1,TRBJ1-2,TRBV9,CASSPNGGEGAYYGYTF,TGTGCCAGCAGCCCCAACGGGGGAGAGGGGGCGTACTATGGCTACACCTTC
.,TRBD1,TRBJ1-4,TRBV12-3/TRBV12-4,CASSRDRVEEKLFF,TGTGCCAGCAGCCGGGACAGGGTGGAAGAAAAACTGTTTTTT
.,.,TRBJ2-3,TRBV14,CASSQDISGTDTQYF,TGTGCCAGCAGCCAAGATATCAGTGGTACAGATACGCAGTATTTT
.,TRBD1,TRBJ2-2,TRBV5-1,CASSTGQGAWAGELFF,TGCGCCAGCAGCACCGGACAGGGGGCTTGGGCCGGGGAGCTGTTTTTT
few,TRBD1,TRBJ1-3,TRBV6-4,CASSEQGGGNTIYF,TGTGCCAGCAGTGAGCAAGGGGGCGGAAACACCATATATTTT
many,TRBD2,TRBJ2-5,TRBV20-1,CSARDQASGRETQYF,TGCAGTGCTAGAGATCAGGCTAGCGGGAGGGAGACCCAGTACTTC
.,.,TRBJ2-7,TRBV10-3,CATSRTASYEQYF,TGTGCCACCTCGAGGACAGCGTCCTACGAGCAGTACTTC
many,.,TRBJ2-2,TRBV7-2,CASRLPYRTSNTGELFF,TGTGCCAGCCGCTTGCCTTATCGGACCTCGAACACCGGGGAGCTGTTTTTT
.,.,TRBJ2-5,TRBV11-2,CASSPPWADETQYF,TGTGCCAGCAGCCCCCCATGGGCGGACGAGACCCAGTACTTC
.,.,TRBJ2-5,TRBV24-1,CATSEADSFQETQYF,TGTGCCACCAGTGAGGCGGACAGCTTCCAAGAGACCCAGTACTTC
many,.,TRBJ1-1,TRBV5-8,CASSFREARAEAFF,TGTGCCAGCAGCTTCCGGGAGGCGAGGGCTGAAGCTTTCTTT
.,.,TRBJ1-3,TRBV12-3/TRBV12-4,CASNFRSGNTIYF,TGTGCCAGCAATTTCCGCTCTGGAAACACTATATATTTT
many,TRBD1,TRBJ1-2,TRBV7-2,CASSLGVWDRDSGYTF,TGTGCCAGCAGCTTAGGGGTATGGGACAGGGACTCCGGCTACACCTTC
many,.,TRBJ2-7,TRBV2,CASSDGWTPNSYEQYF,TGTGCCAGCAGTGACGGGTGGACGCCCAACTCCTACGAGCAGTACTTC
.,TRBD1,TRBJ1-2,TRBV7-9,CASSLDGTDYGYTF,TGTGCCAGCAGCTTAGATGGGACAGACTATGGCTACACCTTC
once,.,TRBJ1-2,TRBV2,CASSEGDTF,TGTGCCAGCTCCGAGGGTGACACCTTC
.,TRBD1,TRBJ2-7,TRBV18,CASSETGVPYF,TGTGCCAGCTCAGAGACAGGGGTCCCGTACTTC
many,.,TRBJ1-1,TRBV9,CASSATDTTEAFF,TGTGCCAGCAGCGCGACTGATACCACTGAAGCTTTCTTT
many,.,TRBJ2-7,TRBV7-9,CASSLVALRTTYEQYF,TGTGCCAGCAGCTTAGTAGCTCTCCGAACCACCTACGAGCAGTACTTC
.,.,TRBJ2-5,TRBV20-1,CSGGGGGETQYF,TGCAGCGGGGGTGGGGGCGGAGAGACCCAGTACTTC
many,TRBD1,TRBJ1-6,TRBV10-3,CAISADRVVSHSPLHF,TGTGCCATCAGTGCCGACAGGGTCGTTTCCCATTCACCCCTCCACTTT
.,.,TRBJ2-7,TRBV7-6,CASSWRETGEQYF,TGTGCCAGCAGTTGGAGGGAGACCGGGGAGCAGTACTTC
once,.,TRBJ1-2,TRBV5-5,CASSWRGGTYGYTF,TGCGCCAGCAGCTGGCGGGGTGGGACCTACGGCTACACCTTC
.,.,TRBJ1-5,TRBV5-1,CASSLDGLGISNQPQHF,TGCGCCAGCAGCTTGGACGGGTTGGGGATCAGCAATCAGCCCCAGCATTTT
many,TRBD1,TRBJ2-7,TRBV12-3/TRBV12-4,CASSSDRGPLYYEQYF,TGTGCCAGCAGTTCGGACAGGGGGCCCCTCTACTACGAGCAGTACTTC
.,.,TRBJ1-2,TRBV4-1,CASSQAHGGGYTF,TGCGCCAGCAGCCAAGCCCACGGAGGTGGCTACACCTTC
many,.,TRBJ1-4,TRBV5-4,CASSLTGFEEKLFF,TGTGCCAGCAGCCTCACAGGGTTTGAAGAAAAACTGTTTTTT
few,.,TRBJ1-2,TRBV6-5,CASSSGLAGRVNYGYTF,TGTGCCAGCAGTTCGGGACTAGCGGGGCGCGTAAACTATGGCTACACCTTC
.,TRBD1,TRBJ2-2,TRBV24-1,CATSDFRTGRGTGELFF,TGTGCCACCAGTGATTTCCGGACAGGGCGGGGCACCGGGGAGCTGTTTTTT
.,.,TRBJ2-2,TRBV6-1,CASLGRNTGELFF,TGTGCCAGCTTAGGGCGAAACACCGGGGAGCTGTTTTTT
.,TRBD2,TRBJ2-7,TRBV10-3,CAISTGTSYEQYF,TGTGCCATCAGTACCGGGACTAGCTACGAGCAGTACTTC
many,.,TRBJ1-2,TRBV9,CASAIGEDYGYTF,TGTGCCAGCGCAATAGGGGAGGACTATGGCTACACCTTC
.,.,TRBJ2-7,TRBV12-3/TRBV12-4,CASSARGQYF,TGTGCCAGCAGTGCCCGGGGGCAGTACTTC
.,.,TRBJ1-4,TRBV2,CASQTATNEKLFF,TGTGCCAGTCAGACAGCAACTAATGAAAAACTGTTTTTT
many,TRBD2,TRBJ2-7,TRBV4-3,CASSHASGRSAYEQYF,TGCGCCAGCAGCCACGCTAGCGGGAGGTCCGCCTACGAGCAGTACTTC
.,.,TRBJ2-7,TRBV14,CASGRRQGRNYEQYF,TGTGCCAGCGGCCGACGCCAGGGACGGAACTACGAGCAGTACTTC
once,.,TRBJ1-1,TRBV10-2,CASLYRNTEAFF,TGCGCCAGCTTATACAGGAACACTGAAGCTTTCTTT
once,TRBD1,TRBJ1-4,TRBV29-1,CSVVTGPGEKLFF,TGCAGCGTTGTGACAGGGCCGGGGGAAAAACTGTTTTTT